The 22 T cell receptor beta chains reported below all come from one sample, sequenced in a study of T cells in Graves' hyperthyroidism and ophthalmopathy. There were TCR beta CDR3 regions amplified from RNA transcripts. The HTBI primer set drove a first-round RT-PCR of the TCR CDR3. TCRdb fed the multiplex PCR reads into MiXCR, producing one record per CDR3 protein. The sample has about 400,000 distinct CDR3 sequences; 15% to 19% are singletons. Sequencing was done on a sample of blood. Receptor source: a woman aged 18-35 years with Graves' hyperthyroidism that later progressed to Graves' ophthalmopathy.

This clonotype has only a few counts. The chain couples TRBV7-2 to TRBJ1-1, with D possibly being TRBD1 (6 bases). Germline-derived CDR1 and CDR2 are SGHTA and FQGNSA. V was clipped by 7 bases and J by 3 bases, with 18 bases between them. The CDR3 is 15 amino acids. Written as DNA, the CDR3 is TGTGCCAGCACCGAAGCCAGGGGCCTGGACACTGAAGCTTTCTTT. This gives the protein CASTEARGLDTEAFF.

This clonotype has at least ten counts. V usage is TRBV6-1 and J usage is TRBJ1-1; 10 nucleotides align to TRBD1. The CDR3 is 13 amino acids. The V gene end was trimmed by 8 bases and the J gene end by 3 bases; junction bases not matched to a gene: 3. Germline V gives CDR1 MNHNS, CDR2 SASEGT. The CDR3 here is CASGGQGDTEAFF. In DNA, the CDR3 is TGTGCCAGCGGTGGACAGGGGGACACTGAAGCTTTCTTT.

In this sample, this clonotype turned up many times. The chain couples TRBV2 to TRBJ2-1, with D unresolved. Trimming cost V 3 bases and J 1 base, with 10 bases left between them. Germline CDR1 reads SNHLY; CDR2 reads FYNNEI. The CDR3 totals 15 residues. Written as DNA, the CDR3 is TGTGCCAGCAGTGACGCCCGGTGGTCCTACAATGAGCAGTTCTTC. This codes for CASSDARWSYNEQFF.

This clonotype has at least ten counts. The chain uses TRBV12-3 or TRBV12-4 and TRBJ2-5, with 7 bases that match TRBD1. The junction had 7 bases not matched to a gene; V was cut back by 5 bases and J by 4 bases. The CDR3 extends over 14 amino acids. The CDR3 protein is CASSRQGMRETQYF. The CDR3 coding sequence is TGTGCCAGCAGTCGACAGGGTATGAGAGAGACCCAGTACTTC.

This clonotype turned up a few times. The chain has TRBV29-1 and TRBJ1-3; D uncertain. V dropped 0 bases and J dropped 9 bases, with 9 bases sitting between them. CDR3 length: 12 residues. Germline V gene sequence: CDR1 SQVTM, CDR2 ANQGSEA. CDR3 region: CSVEDPFGTIYF. The DNA of the CDR3 is TGCAGCGTTGAAGACCCATTCGGCACCATATATTTT.

This clonotype was counted between two and nine times. Given a much more abundant clone one base away, this may be a read error. The genes are TRBV28 and TRBJ1-2, with D perhaps TRBD1 (5 bases). The CDR3 is made up of 16 amino acids. Germline V lookup: CDR1 MDHEN, CDR2 SYDVKM. V gave up 4 bases and J gave up 5 bases, with 20 bases separating them. The CDR3 DNA is TGTGCCAGCAGTTCGGGGGGGAATGGGGCCCCATATGGCTACACCTTC. It specifies CASSSGGNGAPYGYTF.

To note about this clonotype: A read error may explain this, as a much larger clone is one base away. This chain uses TRBV12-3 or TRBV12-4 with TRBJ2-3; D possibly corresponds to TRBD2 (5 bases). This CDR3 is 17 amino acids long. Trimming left V 6 bases short and J 2 bases short, with 21 bases between. CDR3 bases: TGTGCCAGCAGCCCCACCGGTTTGGTGGGAGCCACAGATACGCAGTATTTT. Encoded protein: CASSPTGLVGATDTQYF.

The V gene is TRBV19, the J gene TRBJ1-5; 7 positions match TRBD1. The CDR3 totals 13 residues. Unmatched junction bases numbered 4, after V lost 7 bases and J lost 4 bases. In germline, CDR1 is LNHDA, CDR2 SQIVND (reference sequence). The CDR3 bases are TGTGCCAGTAACCTACAGGGGAATCAGCCCCAGCATTTT. Protein: CASNLQGNQPQHF.

This clonotype was seen repeatedly, ten times or more. This rearrangement joins TRBV27 to TRBJ2-1; 8 positions match TRBD2. CDR3 size: 15 residues. V was clipped by 5 bases and J by 4 bases; unmatched bases: 7. Germline values: CDR1 MNHEY, CDR2 SMNVEV (reference sequence). The CDR3 coding sequence is TGTGCCAGCAGTCCTCCTAGCGGGTTATACAATGAGCAGTTCTTC. Residues: CASSPPSGLYNEQFF.

This clonotype was observed many times. The junction does not match germline at one end; this may be a read error. CDR3 sequence: CASSYLGQETQYF. The CDR3 DNA reads as TGTGCCAGCAGCTACTTGGGCCAAGAGACCCAGTACTTC. V is TRBV6-2 or TRBV6-3 and J is TRBJ2-5; D not certain. The CDR3 loop spans 13 amino acids. CDR1 and CDR2 from the germline V gene are MNHEY and SVGEGT.

This clonotype was seen many times. The chain is built from TRBV12-3 or TRBV12-4 and TRBJ1-2; TRBD1 might be the D (5 bases). This CDR3 spans 14 amino acids. With 3 bases removed from V and 2 bases from J, the gap between germline ends came to 10 bases. CDR3 coding DNA: TGTGCCAGCAGTTTTAGATGGGGCAACTATGGCTACACCTTC. Amino acids: CASSFRWGNYGYTF.

This clonotype was observed many times. The chain links TRBV12-3 or TRBV12-4 to TRBJ2-1, with D unresolved. V dropped 3 bases and J dropped 2 bases, with 11 bases sitting between them. The CDR3 length is 15 residues. CDR3 amino acids: CASSLQGFAYNEQFF. The CDR3 coding sequence is TGTGCCAGCAGTTTGCAAGGGTTCGCCTACAATGAGCAGTTCTTC.

In this sample, this clonotype turned up many times. V gene TRBV2 combines with J gene TRBJ2-5, with D perhaps assigned TRBD1 or TRBD2 (5 bases each). This CDR3 contains 13 residues. V shed 6 bases and J shed 2 bases, with 10 bases lying between them. Per the germline V gene, CDR1 is SNHLY and CDR2 is FYNNEI. The CDR3 region is CASSRDRQETQYF. CDR3 coding DNA: TGTGCCAGCAGCCGGGACCGTCAAGAGACCCAGTACTTC.

This clonotype was found many times. This rearrangement joins TRBV7-9 to TRBJ2-3, with 9 nucleotides matching TRBD2. V was clipped by 0 bases and J by 5 bases; unmatched bases: 9. The length of the CDR3 is 17 residues. The V gene's germline CDR1 is SEHNR and CDR2 FQNEAQ (reference sequence). The CDR3 region is CASSLAYIAGAVDTQYF. The CDR3, as DNA: TGTGCCAGCAGCTTAGCCTACATAGCGGGAGCGGTAGATACGCAGTATTTT.

There are a few counts of this clonotype. The CDR3 bases are TGTGCCAGCAGTTTTACCACAGGGCTCAATCAGCCCCAGCATTTT. This translates into CASSFTTGLNQPQHF. The rearrangement joins TRBV27 to TRBJ1-5; maybe TRBD1 (6 bases). The germline V and J ends were trimmed by 3 bases and 3 bases, with 12 bases remaining between them. Germline V gene sequence: CDR1 MNHEY, CDR2 SMNVEV (reference sequence). The CDR3 has 15 amino acids.

This clonotype came up many times. The chain links TRBV12-3 or TRBV12-4 to TRBJ2-3; the D is unclear. The CDR3 contains 13 residues. V dropped 4 bases and J dropped 4 bases, with 9 bases sitting between them. DNA of the CDR3: TGTGCCAGCAGTTCTACCATGGCAGATACGCAGTATTTT. Translated: CASSSTMADTQYF.

J is TRBJ2-1 and V is TRBV6-5; D perhaps matches TRBD2 (5 bases). Between the trimmed V and J ends, which lost 0 bases and 15 bases, there was a span of 9 bases. Germline assignment: CDR1 MNHEY and CDR2 SVGAGI. This CDR3 region has 11 residues. The CDR3 region is CASSYSVARFF. The DNA of the CDR3 is TGTGCCAGCAGTTACTCGGTAGCGCGGTTCTTC.

This clonotype was seen at least ten times. The chain links TRBV28 to TRBJ2-1, with a possible D match to TRBD1 (6 bases). The length of the CDR3 is 14 residues. In germline, CDR1 is MDHEN, CDR2 SYDVKM. The V end lost 1 base, the J end lost 12 bases, and 16 bases lay between the germline ends. CDR3 in amino acids: CASSLSPGSTGQFF. CDR3 nucleotide sequence: TGTGCCAGCAGTTTATCCCCGGGCTCGACAGGGCAGTTCTTC.

The J gene is TRBJ2-5, the V gene TRBV20-1; D may match TRBD1 or TRBD2 (5 bases each). Looked up from germline, CDR1 is DFQATT and CDR2 is SNEGSKA (reference sequence). V was trimmed by 1 base and J by 5 bases, leaving 14 bases between them. This CDR3 is 14 amino acids long. CDR3 DNA sequence: TGCAGTGCTAGAGGATGGGGGATGTGGGAGACCCAGTACTTC. It codes for CSARGWGMWETQYF.

This clonotype was detected ten times or more. The rearrangement joins TRBV10-3 to TRBJ1-1, with TRBD1 matching over 8 bases. CDR3 length: 14 amino acids. Germline-derived CDR1 and CDR2 are ENHRY and SYGVKD. V lost 4 bases, J lost 4 bases, and 5 bases stayed unmatched. CDR3 sequence: CAISARGQGTEAFF. The CDR3 DNA is TGTGCCATCAGTGCCAGGGGGCAGGGCACTGAAGCTTTCTTT.

Only a few counts were recorded for this clonotype. The chain carries TRBV4-2 and TRBJ1-5, with 8 bases lining up with TRBD1. The CDR3 is 15 amino acids. Trimming at V came to 0 bases and at J to 3 bases, leaving 1 base not matched to a gene. Germline V gene sequence: CDR1 LGHNA, CDR2 YNFKEQ. Here the CDR3 reads CASSQDQGANQPQHF. The DNA for the CDR3 is TGTGCCAGCAGCCAAGATCAGGGGGCCAATCAGCCCCAGCATTTT.

This clonotype was counted ten times or more. J is TRBJ2-1 and V is TRBV6-1; no clear D. Between the trimmed V and J ends, which lost 9 bases and 5 bases, there was a span of 17 bases. Looked up from germline, CDR1 is MNHNS and CDR2 is SASEGT. This CDR3 region has 14 residues. Here the CDR3 DNA reads TGTGCCAGTGCACTGGGGAAGGAACACAATGAGCAGTTCTTC. Translated, it gives CASALGKEHNEQFF.